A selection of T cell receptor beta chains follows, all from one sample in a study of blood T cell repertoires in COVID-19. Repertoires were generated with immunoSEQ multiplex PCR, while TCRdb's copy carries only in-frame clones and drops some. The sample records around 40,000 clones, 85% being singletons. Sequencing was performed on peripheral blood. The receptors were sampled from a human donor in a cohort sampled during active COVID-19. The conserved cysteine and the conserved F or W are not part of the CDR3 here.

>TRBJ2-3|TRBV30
AWSVEMAGSTDTQY
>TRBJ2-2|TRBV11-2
ASSRGSTGELF
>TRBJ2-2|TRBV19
ASRLTGDTGELF
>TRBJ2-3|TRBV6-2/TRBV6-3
ASSYPIGLPLEDTQY
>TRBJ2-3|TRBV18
ASSQGLTTSTDTQY
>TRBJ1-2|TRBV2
ASQGQGGYGYT
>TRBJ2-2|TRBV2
ASRADTITGELF
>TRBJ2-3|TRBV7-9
ASSSSEEGPDTQY
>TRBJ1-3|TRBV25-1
ASSGTATSSGNTIY
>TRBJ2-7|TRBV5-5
ASSLSLAGGSSYEQY
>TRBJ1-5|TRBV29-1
SVGQGGNQPQH
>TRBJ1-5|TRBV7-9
ASSQTGSNQPQH
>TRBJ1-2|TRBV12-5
ASGLDLTGGYT
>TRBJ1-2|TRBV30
AWSVVGGRLYT
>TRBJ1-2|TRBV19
ASSSGSGSYGYT
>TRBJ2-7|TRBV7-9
ASSALRDRAGEQY
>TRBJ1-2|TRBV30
AWAQNYGYT
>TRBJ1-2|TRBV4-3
ASSQEAVGTFYGYT
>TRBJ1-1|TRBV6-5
ASRQGLSEAF
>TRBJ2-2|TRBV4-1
ASSQVEARANTGELF
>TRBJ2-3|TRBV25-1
ASSYSTGLQY
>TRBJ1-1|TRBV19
ASSIGGGQIMNTEAF
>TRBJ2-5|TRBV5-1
ASSLAGLAGAGETQY
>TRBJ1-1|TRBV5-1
ASSSRRGRETEAF